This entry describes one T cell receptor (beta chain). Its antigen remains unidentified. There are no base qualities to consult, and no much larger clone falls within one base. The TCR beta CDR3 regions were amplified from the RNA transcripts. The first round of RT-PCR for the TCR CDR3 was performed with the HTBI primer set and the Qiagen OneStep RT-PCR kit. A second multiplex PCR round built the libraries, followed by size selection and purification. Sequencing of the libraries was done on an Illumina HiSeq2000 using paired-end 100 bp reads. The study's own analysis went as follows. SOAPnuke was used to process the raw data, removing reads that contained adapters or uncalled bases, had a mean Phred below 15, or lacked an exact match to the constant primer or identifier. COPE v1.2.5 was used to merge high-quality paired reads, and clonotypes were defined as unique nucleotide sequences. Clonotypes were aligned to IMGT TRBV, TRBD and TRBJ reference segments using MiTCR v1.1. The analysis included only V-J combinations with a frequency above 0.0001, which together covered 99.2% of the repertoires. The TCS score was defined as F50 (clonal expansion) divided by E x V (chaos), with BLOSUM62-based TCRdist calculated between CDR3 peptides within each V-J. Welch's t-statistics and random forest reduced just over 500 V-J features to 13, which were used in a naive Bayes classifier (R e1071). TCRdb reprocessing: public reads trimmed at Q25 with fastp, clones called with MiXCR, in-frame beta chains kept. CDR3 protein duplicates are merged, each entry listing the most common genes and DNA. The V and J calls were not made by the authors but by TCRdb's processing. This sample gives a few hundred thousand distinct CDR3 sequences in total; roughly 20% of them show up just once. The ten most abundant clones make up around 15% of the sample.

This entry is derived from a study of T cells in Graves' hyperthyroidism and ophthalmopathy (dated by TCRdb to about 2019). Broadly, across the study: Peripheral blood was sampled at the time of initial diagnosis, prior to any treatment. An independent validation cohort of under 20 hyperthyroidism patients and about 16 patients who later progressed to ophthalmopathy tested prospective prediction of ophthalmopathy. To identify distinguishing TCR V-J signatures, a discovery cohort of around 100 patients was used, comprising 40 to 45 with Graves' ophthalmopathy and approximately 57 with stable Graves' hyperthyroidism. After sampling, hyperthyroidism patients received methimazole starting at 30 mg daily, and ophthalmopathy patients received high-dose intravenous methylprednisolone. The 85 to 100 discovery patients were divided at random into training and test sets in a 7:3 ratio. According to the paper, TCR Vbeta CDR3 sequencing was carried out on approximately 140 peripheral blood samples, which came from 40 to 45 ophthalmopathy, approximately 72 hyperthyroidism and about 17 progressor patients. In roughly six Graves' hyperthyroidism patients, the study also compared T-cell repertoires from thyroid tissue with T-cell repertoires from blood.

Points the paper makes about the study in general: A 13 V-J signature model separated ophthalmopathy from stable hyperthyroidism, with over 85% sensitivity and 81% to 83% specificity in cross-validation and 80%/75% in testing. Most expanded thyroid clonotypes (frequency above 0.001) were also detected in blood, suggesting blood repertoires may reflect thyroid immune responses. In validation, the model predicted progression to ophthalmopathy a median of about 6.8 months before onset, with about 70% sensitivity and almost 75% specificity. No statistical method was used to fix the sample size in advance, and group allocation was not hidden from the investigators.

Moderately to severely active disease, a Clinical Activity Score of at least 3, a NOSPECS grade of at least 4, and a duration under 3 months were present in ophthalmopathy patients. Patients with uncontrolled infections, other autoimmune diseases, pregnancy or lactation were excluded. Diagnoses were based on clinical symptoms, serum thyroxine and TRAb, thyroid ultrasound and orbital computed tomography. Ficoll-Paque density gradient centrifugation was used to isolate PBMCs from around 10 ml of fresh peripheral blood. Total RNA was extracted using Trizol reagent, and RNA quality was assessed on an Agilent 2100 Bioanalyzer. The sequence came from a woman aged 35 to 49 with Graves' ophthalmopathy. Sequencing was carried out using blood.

CDR3 protein: CSARGDPAQETQYF. Here is the DNA: TGCAGTGCTAGGGGGGATCCCGCCCAAGAGACCCAGTACTTC. The V and J genes are TRBV20-1 and TRBJ2-5; the D segment might be TRBD1 or TRBD2, since each matches 5 bases. The CDR3 runs 14 amino acids, cysteine and phenylalanine included. The CDR3 DNA has 42 bases and is translated from base 1. CDR1 and CDR2 are drawn from the germline V gene (reference sequence): DFQATT, SNEGSKA. V and J lose 3 bases and 1 base, and a span of 12 bases separates them.